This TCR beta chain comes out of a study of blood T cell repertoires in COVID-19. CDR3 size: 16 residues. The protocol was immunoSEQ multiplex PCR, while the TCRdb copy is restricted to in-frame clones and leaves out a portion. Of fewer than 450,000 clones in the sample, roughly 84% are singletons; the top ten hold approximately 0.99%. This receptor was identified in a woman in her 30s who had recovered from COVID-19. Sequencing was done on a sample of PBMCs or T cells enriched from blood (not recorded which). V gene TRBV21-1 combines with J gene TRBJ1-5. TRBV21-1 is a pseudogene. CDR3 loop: CASRWGVRYSNQPQHF. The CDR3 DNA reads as TGTGCCAGCAGGTGGGGGGTTAGGTATAGCAATCAGCCCCAGCATTTT.